This T cell receptor (beta chain) was profiled in a study of T-cell reconstitution after alpha-beta-depleted transplantation in children. Whole-study findings and limits: Newly produced T cells mostly provided counts and TCRbeta diversity after one year, as hyperexpanded clones declined.

Germline lookup yields CDR1 SGHAT and CDR2 FQNNGV. V lost 0 bases and J lost 4, with 19 bases in between. This CDR3 spans 18 amino acids. Note on this clonotype: Its antigen is not identified.

Unique molecular identifiers were incorporated when the TCRbeta library was constructed. TCRdb processed the PCR reads anew with MiXCR; each CDR3 protein has one entry. Of a few hundred thousand distinct CDR3 sequences in the sample, around 7.3% were seen once. This chain connects TRBV11-2 to TRBJ2-1; perhaps TRBD2 as D (6 bases). This TCR was recovered from a female patient aged 2-15 years who had a stem cell transplant for Fanconi anemia, so the T cells may come from the graft donor. The sample here was peripheral blood, taken 360 days after TCRalphabeta/CD19-depleted stem cell transplant. CDR3 DNA sequence: TGTGCCAGCAGCTTAGATCCGGCGGGATCATTGGGGTACAATGAGCAGTTCTTC. This encodes CASSLDPAGSLGYNEQFF.